This paragraph reports one T cell receptor (beta chain). A single record per CDR3 protein comes from TCRdb applying MiXCR to the 5' RACE reads. The top ten hold around 8.4% of the sample, which has 500,000 to 650,000 distinct CDR3 sequences, about a fifth seen once. This specimen belongs to a study of T-cell memory formation after mild COVID-19. CDR3 size: 13 residues. CDR1 is LGHDT, CDR2 YNNKEL, per germline (reference sequence). V lost 0 bases and J 3 bases, leaving 5 bases between the germline ends. This chain links TRBV3-1 with TRBJ1-1; no definite D call. Sequencing input: PBMCs or a T cell subset sorted from them (not recorded which). The receptor was derived from an adult woman who had mild COVID-19 (a few samples of this study predate the infection). Cell type and time point are not known. The DNA for the CDR3 is TGTGCCAGCAGCCAAGATTACTACACTGAAGCTTTCTTT. This sequence encodes CASSQDYYTEAFF. Complete variable domain (other parts from reference TRBV3-1 and TRBJ1-1): DTAVSQTPKYLVTQMGNDKSIKCEQNLGHDTMYWYKQDSKKFLKIMFSYNNKELIINETVPNRFSPKSPDKAHLNLHINSLELGDSAVYFCASSQDYYTEAFFGQGTRLTVV.